Listed below are T cell receptor beta chains from one sample, sequenced in a study of T cell responses to AZD1222 COVID-19 vaccine. The protocol was immunoSEQ multiplex PCR, while the TCRdb copy is restricted to in-frame clones and leaves out a portion. Here the sample spans more than 80,000 clones, approximately 85% being singletons. Sequencing was performed on peripheral blood, taken 28 days after the second AZD1222 dose. These receptors came from an adult who received the AZD1222 COVID-19 vaccine. Both conserved end residues are part of each CDR3. D genes are given only for firm matches. Rows give clone size only sometimes, using once, few, many, or a class for an expanded clone.

d_call	clone_size	v_call	j_call	cdr3_nt	cdr3_aa
TRBD2	NA	TRBV9	TRBJ2-2	TGTGCCAGCAGCGTAGTGTCTAGCGGAGGCACCGGGGAGCTGTTTTTT	CASSVVSSGGTGELFF
TRBD1	NA	TRBV10-3	TRBJ1-1	TGTGCCATCAGTGACCAGGGGGCAGAGACTGAAGCTTTCTTT	CAISDQGAETEAFF
NA	once	TRBV5-1	TRBJ2-7	TGCGCCAGCAGCTTGGTGCAGGATTCGTACGAGCAGTACTTC	CASSLVQDSYEQYF
NA	NA	TRBV14	TRBJ1-3	TGTGCCAGCAGCCAAGGGGACATGCAAGAAAGGGCCATATATTTT	CASSQGDMQERAIYF
NA	few	TRBV6-4	TRBJ2-7	TGTGCCAGCTTACCACTGTGGGGGATGTACGAGCAGTACTTC	CASLPLWGMYEQYF
TRBD1	NA	TRBV7-8	TRBJ1-5	TGTGCCAGCAGCCACGGACAGGGGCCTCAGCCCCAGCATTTT	CASSHGQGPQPQHF
TRBD2	NA	TRBV7-2	TRBJ2-3	TGTGCCAGCGACTCTTTAGCGGGGGCCACAGATACGCAGTATTTT	CASDSLAGATDTQYF
TRBD2	NA	TRBV5-1	TRBJ2-2	TGCGCCAGCAGCTTGGCGGGAGGGGACACCGGGGAGCTGTTTTTT	CASSLAGGDTGELFF
TRBD2	NA	TRBV16	TRBJ2-7	TGTGCCAGCAGCCAACCGACTAGCGGGGGCTACGAGCAGTACTTC	CASSQPTSGGYEQYF
NA	few	TRBV28	TRBJ1-5	TGTGCCAGCAGTTTGGCTGCATATAGCAATCAGCCCCAGCATTTT	CASSLAAYSNQPQHF
NA	NA	TRBV10-3	TRBJ1-4	TGTGCCATCAGTGAGGGGGCAGCTAATGAAAAACTGTTTTTT	CAISEGAANEKLFF
NA	NA	TRBV7-3	TRBJ2-6	TGTGCCAGCAGCTTGGGAGTTTCTGGGGCCAACGTCCTGACTTTC	CASSLGVSGANVLTF
NA	NA	TRBV4-2	TRBJ2-7	TGTGCCAGCAGCCAAGGAGAAGGGTTCTCCTACGAGCAGTACTTC	CASSQGEGFSYEQYF
NA	NA	TRBV7-3	TRBJ1-6	TGTGCCAGCAGCAGGGAGAATTCACCCCTCCACTTT	CASSRENSPLHF
NA	NA	TRBV18	TRBJ1-5	TGTGCCAGCTCACCCGCCCATAGCAATCAGCCCCAGCATTTT	CASSPAHSNQPQHF
NA	NA	TRBV6-2/TRBV6-3	TRBJ1-2	TGTGCCAGCAGTTTTTCATCCGGGACTAAAACTTATGGCTACACCTTC	CASSFSSGTKTYGYTF
TRBD1	few	TRBV29-1	TRBJ2-7	TGCAGCGGCGGTACCGGGACAGGGAACGAGCAGTACTTC	CSGGTGTGNEQYF
TRBD1	few	TRBV4-2	TRBJ1-5	TGTGCCAGCAGCCAAGAGGACAGGGGTTGGGATCAGCCCCAGCATTTT	CASSQEDRGWDQPQHF
NA	once	TRBV13	TRBJ1-5	TGTGCCAGCAGCTCCAATAGCAATCAGCCCCAGCATTTT	CASSSNSNQPQHF
NA	NA	TRBV6-1	TRBJ1-5	TGTGCCAGCAGTGAGGGACCTTTAGGCAATCAGCCCCAGCATTTT	CASSEGPLGNQPQHF
TRBD2	NA	TRBV7-2	TRBJ2-7	TGTGCCAGCAGCTTTAGCGGGAGATCGGACGAGCAGTACTTC	CASSFSGRSDEQYF
NA	NA	TRBV19	TRBJ1-4	TGTGCCAGTAGTTCGCAACAGGGAAGGGGTGAAAAACTGTTTTTT	CASSSQQGRGEKLFF
NA	NA	TRBV5-1	TRBJ1-1	TGCGCCAGCAGCCCCCAGGGTGGGGGCACTGAAGCTTTCTTT	CASSPQGGGTEAFF
NA	NA	TRBV4-1	TRBJ1-5	TGCGCCAGCAGCCAAGCGGCAAACAATCAGCCCCAGCATTTT	CASSQAANNQPQHF
TRBD1	few	TRBV28	TRBJ1-1	TGTGCCAGCAGTCTACCCTCCTGGGGACAGGGGGCGAACACTGAAGCTTTCTTT	CASSLPSWGQGANTEAFF
NA	NA	TRBV6-5	TRBJ1-1	TGTGCCAGCAGTAGTCGGGGGGAGTTCACTGAAGCTTTCTTT	CASSSRGEFTEAFF
NA	NA	TRBV29-1	TRBJ1-5	TGCAGCGTTGGAGGGGTAGGGGGGAATCAGCCCCAGCATTTT	CSVGGVGGNQPQHF
TRBD1	NA	TRBV28	TRBJ1-5	TGTGCCAGCAGTTTATGGAGGGGGCCCGGGGCTAACCAGCCCCAGCATTTT	CASSLWRGPGANQPQHF
NA	NA	TRBV28	TRBJ1-6	TGTGCCAGCAGTTTATCAGGGGTTCATAATTCACCCCTCCACTTT	CASSLSGVHNSPLHF
TRBD1	NA	TRBV14	TRBJ1-4	TGTGCCAGCAGCCAAAGGACAGGGGTAGAAGAAAAACTGTTTTTT	CASSQRTGVEEKLFF
TRBD2	NA	TRBV6-1	TRBJ2-7	TGTGCCAGCAGTGAACCCGAGACTAGCGGGAGTGACGAGCAGTACTTC	CASSEPETSGSDEQYF
NA	NA	TRBV18	TRBJ2-3	TGTGCCAGCTCACCACCGACAGCCACAGATACGCAGTATTTT	CASSPPTATDTQYF
NA	NA	TRBV29-1	TRBJ2-1	TGCAGCGTTGCAGGTGCCAATGAGCAGTTCTTC	CSVAGANEQFF
NA	NA	TRBV28	TRBJ2-7	TGTGCCAGCAGTCCTGTCTACGGGTCGTCCTACGAGCAGTACTTC	CASSPVYGSSYEQYF
NA	NA	TRBV5-1	TRBJ1-3	TGCGCCAGCAGCTTGGACGGGTACTCTGGAAACACCATATATTTT	CASSLDGYSGNTIYF
NA	NA	TRBV9	TRBJ2-2	TGTGCCAGCAGCTCCGCCGGGACCCCCGGTGGGAACACCGGGGAGCTGTTTTTT	CASSSAGTPGGNTGELFF
NA	NA	TRBV29-1	TRBJ2-7	TGCAGCGTTGAAGATTCGCGGGAATCCTACGAGCAGTACTTC	CSVEDSRESYEQYF
TRBD2	NA	TRBV7-9	TRBJ2-3	TGTGCCAGCAGCCGCTTCCTAGCGGGGGGGACGAGACATACGCAGTATTTT	CASSRFLAGGTRHTQYF
NA	NA	TRBV5-1	TRBJ2-7	TGCGCCAGCAGTCGGGACAACTACGAGCAGTACTTC	CASSRDNYEQYF